This T cell receptor (beta chain) was found in a study of blood T cell repertoires in COVID-19. Overall study: Nucleic acid was either cDNA or gDNA, and it came from T cells, B-cell-depleted T cells, or PBMCs.

V lost 6 bases and J 9 bases, leaving 15 bases between the germline ends. Germline V gene data show CDR1 as MNHEY and CDR2 as SVGEGT. This CDR3 has 12 amino acids. In the authors' workflow: The authors estimated nucleated cell counts from reference gene primer amplification. Profiling relied on immunoSEQ multiplex PCR, and the TCRdb table lists in-frame clones only, not all of them. That table supplies the V and J calls and clone size; D and trimming were determined from the DNA. This sample has over 100,000 clones; around 89% occur once, and the top ten carry less than 4.5%. The receptor was derived from a man in his 60s with COVID-19, enrolled during active disease. Sequences were obtained from peripheral blood. The gene calls are TRBV6-2 or TRBV6-3 and TRBJ2-7; the D gene is possibly TRBD2 (5 bases). This CDR3 reads CASSLDYEGQYF. In nucleotides, the CDR3 is TGTGCCAGCAGCCTAGACTACGAAGGGCAGTACTTC.